This TCR beta chain was sequenced in a study of blood T cell repertoires in COVID-19. Background on the study: Both acute and convalescent COVID-19 samples were obtained from the United States, Italy and Spain. In each case, the material was cDNA or gDNA derived from T cells, B-cell-depleted T cells, or PBMCs.

The CDR3 runs to 20 residues. CDR1 MDHEN and CDR2 SYDVKM come from the germline V gene. The V segment lost 3 bases and the J segment 4 bases; nucleotides outside the gene matches: 17. Libraries were prepared by immunoSEQ multiplex PCR; TCRdb keeps only in-frame clonotypes and omits some of them. The repertoire holds around 100,000 clones, about 80% seen once, with 20% to 25% in the top ten. This sequence originates from a human donor in a cohort sampled during active COVID-19. The sample consisted of peripheral blood. The rearrangement uses TRBV28 and TRBJ2-5, with 13 bases fitting TRBD2. The CDR3 loop reads CASSFRPGWTSGSWVETQYF. DNA for the CDR3: TGTGCCAGCAGTTTTCGTCCGGGCTGGACTAGCGGGAGTTGGGTAGAGACCCAGTACTTC.